A single sample is the source of the 24 T cell receptor beta chains below, sequenced in a study of cytomegalovirus exposure and HLA in healthy donors. 60 Vbeta and 13 Jbeta primers were used in PCR. Only in-frame clones appear in the TCRdb table, and some are missing; sequencing was by immunoSEQ multiplex PCR. This sample has about 140,000 clones, with roughly 80% found just once. The sample comprised PBMCs. The receptors were sampled from a man in his thirties or forties in good health and CMV-seronegative.

This clone was detected once. The J gene is TRBJ1-1, the V gene TRBV13; 7 bases fit TRBD1. The CDR3 loop spans 17 amino acids. J was trimmed by 3 bases and V by 5 bases; bases with no gene match: 15. CDR1 is PRHDT, CDR2 FYEKMQ, per germline (reference sequence). Here the CDR3 reads CASSPRYGQVGYTEAFF. The CDR3 DNA reads as TGTGCCAGCAGCCCCCGGTATGGACAGGTAGGGTACACTGAAGCTTTCTTT.

This sequence joins TRBV21-1 and TRBJ2-5; TRBD2 is taken as the D call from the table, unchecked against the DNA. TRBV21-1 is a listed pseudogene. The CDR3 is 16 residues long. The CDR3 DNA reads TGTGCCAGTCCTTGGGAGGCGGGAGCGCCCCAAGAGACCCAGTACTTC. Amino acid sequence: CASPWEAGAPQETQYF.

This chain connects TRBV21-1 to TRBJ2-3; TRBD2, the table's D call, was not compared with the DNA. TRBV21-1 is a listed pseudogene. This CDR3 has 16 residues. The CDR3 protein is CASPALAGVGTDTQYF. For the CDR3, the DNA is TGTGCCAGCCCCGCCCTAGCGGGAGTCGGTACAGATACGCAGTATTTT.

The chain is built from TRBV5-5 and TRBJ2-2, with 7 nucleotides matching TRBD2. The CDR3 has 17 residues. Per the germline V gene, CDR1 is SGHKS and CDR2 is YYEKEE (reference sequence). V was clipped by 0 bases and J by 1 base; unmatched bases: 6. In DNA form, the CDR3 reads TGTGCCAGCAGCTTGGGAGTGGGGGGGGAGAACACCGGGGAGCTGTTTTTT. Protein sequence: CASSLGVGGENTGELFF.

V and J are TRBV19 and TRBJ2-1; 7 bases line up with TRBD2. Looked up from germline, CDR1 is LNHDA and CDR2 is SQIVND (reference sequence). The CDR3 has 16 amino acids. The J segment lost 6 bases and the V segment lost 5 bases, leaving 13 bases of the junction unmatched. The CDR3 DNA is TGTGCCAGTAGTCTGACCTGGCAGGGAGGGATCAATGAGCAGTTCTTC. This gives the protein CASSLTWQGGINEQFF.

This chain connects TRBV10-1 to TRBJ2-1; maybe TRBD1 (5 bases). V was trimmed by 0 bases and J by 2 bases, leaving 8 bases between them. The germline V gene encodes CDR1 WNHNN and CDR2 SYGVQD (reference sequence). The CDR3 extends over 15 amino acids. Here the CDR3 reads CASSESQGAYNEQFF. The CDR3 DNA sequence: TGCGCCAGCAGTGAGTCTCAGGGCGCCTACAATGAGCAGTTCTTC.

The chain carries TRBV27 and TRBJ2-7; 9 nucleotides line up with TRBD2. V lost 6 bases to trimming and J lost 4 bases; unmatched junction nucleotides: 10. The germline gives CDR1 MNHEY, CDR2 SMNVEV (reference sequence). The CDR3 has 15 amino acids. CDR3 nucleotides: TGTGCCAGCAGGGGGCTAGCGGGAAAGGGGTACGAGCAGTACTTC. As protein: CASRGLAGKGYEQYF.

The chain employs TRBV5-6 and TRBJ2-1; D possibly corresponds to TRBD2 (5 bases). The V end lost 4 bases, the J end lost 0 bases, and 11 bases lay between the germline ends. The CDR3 runs to 15 residues. CDR1 and CDR2 from the germline V gene are SGHDT and YYEEEE. CDR3 in amino acids: CASSADGNSYNEQFF. CDR3 coding DNA: TGTGCCAGCAGCGCGGACGGGAACTCCTACAATGAGCAGTTCTTC.

V usage is TRBV14 and J usage is TRBJ1-2, with D tentatively TRBD1 (6 bases). The CDR3 totals 15 residues. Trimming removed 5 bases from V and 3 bases from J, with 16 bases in between. Per germline, CDR1 SGHDN and CDR2 FVKESK. The CDR3 bases are TGTGCCAGCAGCTGGGACACGAAAGGTGACTATGGCTACACCTTC. It yields the protein CASSWDTKGDYGYTF.

V usage is TRBV2 and J usage is TRBJ1-4, with 8 positions matching TRBD1. Losses at the gene ends were 6 bases for V and 6 bases for J; bases not matched to a gene: 3. In germline, CDR1 is SNHLY, CDR2 FYNNEI. The CDR3 contains 13 residues. CDR3 sequence: CASRTGAYEKLFF. In nucleotides, the CDR3 is TGTGCCAGCAGGACAGGGGCTTATGAAAAACTGTTTTTT.

This chain connects TRBV15 to TRBJ2-1; tentatively, D is TRBD1 (6 bases). Germline V CDR1 and CDR2: LNHNV, YYDKDF (reference sequence). The ends were cut back, 3 bases at V and 5 bases at J, with 17 bases in the middle. This CDR3 comprises 16 residues. CDR3 loop: CATSRRTGTINNEQFF. The CDR3 region has the DNA TGTGCCACCAGCAGGCGAACCGGGACAATCAACAATGAGCAGTTCTTC.

The gene calls are TRBV11-2 and TRBJ1-4; D call uncertain. V lost 5 bases and J 5 bases, leaving 18 bases between the germline ends. CDR1 and CDR2 from the germline V gene are SGHAT and FQNNGV. There are 16 residues in the CDR3. CDR3: CASSTSVNRLNEKLFF. CDR3 DNA sequence: TGTGCCAGCAGCACGAGTGTGAACCGCCTGAATGAAAAACTGTTTTTT. The complete variable domain, with remaining parts taken from reference TRBV11-2 and TRBJ1-4, reads EAGVAQSPRYKIIEKRQSVAFWCNPISGHATLYWYQQILGQGPKLLIQFQNNGVVDDSQLPKDRFSAERLKGVDSTLKIQPAKLEDSAVYLCASSTSVNRLNEKLFFGSGTQLSVL.

The rearrangement links TRBV28 to TRBJ2-5; 8 nucleotides line up with TRBD1. The DNA matches TRBJ2-7 better at its end, which makes the J call doubtful. The germline V gene encodes CDR1 MDHEN and CDR2 SYDVKM. The CDR3 is 12 residues long. CDR3 in DNA: TGTGCCAGCCGGACAGGGCTCTACGAGCAGTACTTC. This translates into CASRTGLYEQYF.

The rearrangement links TRBV6-1 to TRBJ2-1, with D maybe TRBD2 (5 bases). CDR3 length: 13 residues. Germline V gene sequence: CDR1 MNHNS, CDR2 SASEGT. Trimming left V 8 bases short and J 2 bases short, with 10 bases between. CDR3 amino acids: CASGGLTYNEQFF. CDR3 bases: TGTGCCAGCGGCGGACTTACCTACAATGAGCAGTTCTTC.

The chain joins TRBV6-1 to TRBJ1-1; TRBD1 matches 10 bases. Germline V gene sequence: CDR1 MNHNS, CDR2 SASEGT. The CDR3 has 15 amino acids. V lost 2 bases, J lost 8 bases, and 8 bases stayed unmatched. The CDR3 DNA follows: TGTGCCAGCAGTGAACTCGGACAGGGGGTAAACGAAGCTTTCTTT. Residues: CASSELGQGVNEAFF.

The chain joins TRBV27 to TRBJ2-7; the D gene is possibly TRBD2 (5 bases). Germline values: CDR1 MNHEY, CDR2 SMNVEV (reference sequence). V was trimmed by 3 bases and J by 2 bases, leaving 8 bases between them. The CDR3 has 13 residues. The CDR3 reads CASSLALAYEQYF. In nucleotides, the CDR3 is TGTGCCAGCAGTTTGGCACTAGCCTACGAGCAGTACTTC.

The sample holds a few counts of this clone. The V call is TRBV19, the J call TRBJ1-2, with 7 positions matching TRBD1. Trimming cost V 6 bases and J 2 bases; bases outside gene matches: 3. The CDR3 spans 13 residues. Germline-derived CDR1 and CDR2 are LNHDA and SQIVND (reference sequence). The CDR3, as DNA: TGTGCCAGTAGGGGGGGACAGAACTATGGCTACACCTTC. This translates into CASRGGQNYGYTF.

The genes are TRBV7-9 and TRBJ2-1; 9 bases agree with TRBD2. V shed 7 bases, J shed 6 bases, and the junction held 10 bases outside the gene matches. CDR3 length: 15 amino acids. The germline CDR1 and CDR2 sequences are SEHNR and FQNEAQ (reference sequence). The DNA for the CDR3 is TGTGCCAGCACCCCCCCGGGACTAGCTCTCAATGAGCAGTTCTTC. This translates into CASTPPGLALNEQFF.

The rearrangement uses TRBV10-3 and TRBJ2-2; 10 bases line up with TRBD1. The CDR3 is 14 residues long. CDR1 is ENHRY, CDR2 SYGVKD, per germline. V lost 8 bases to trimming and J lost 5 bases; unmatched junction nucleotides: 5. The CDR3: CAIGRDRGTGELFF. CDR3 DNA sequence: TGTGCCATCGGGAGGGACAGGGGTACCGGGGAGCTGTTTTTT.

The V gene is TRBV10-3, the J gene TRBJ2-3; no clear D gene. The CDR3 is 11 amino acids. Germline-derived CDR1 and CDR2 are ENHRY and SYGVKD. Trimming cost V 4 bases and J 5 bases, with 4 bases left between them. The CDR3 region has the DNA TGTGCCATCAGTGGTAAAGATACGCAGTATTTT. Its translation: CAISGKDTQYF.

The genes are TRBV27 and TRBJ2-7; perhaps TRBD1 as D (6 bases). CDR1 and CDR2 from the germline V gene are MNHEY and SMNVEV (reference sequence). Trimming shortened V by 10 bases and J by 2 bases, and 24 bases separated the two germline ends. There are 16 residues in the CDR3. The CDR3 spells CATIPPGPDSPYEQYF. CDR3 DNA sequence: TGTGCCACCATTCCCCCCGGGCCGGACAGCCCCTACGAGCAGTACTTC.

The chain recombines TRBV18 with TRBJ2-6, with a tentative D call TRBD1 (5 bases). Germline V gives CDR1 KGHSH, CDR2 LQKENI. The V end was cut by 6 bases, the J end by 0 bases, with 12 bases between. The CDR3 spans 16 residues. The CDR3 DNA reads TGTGCCAGCTCGGAGACAGTAGGCTCTGGGGCCAACGTCCTGACTTTC. Translation: CASSETVGSGANVLTF.

This chain joins TRBV11-2 and TRBJ2-1; 8 positions match TRBD2. CDR3 length: 15 amino acids. CDR1 and CDR2 from the germline V gene are SGHAT and FQNNGV. Germline trimming cut 4 bases from V and 8 bases from J; bases unmatched to any gene: 10. CDR3 residues: CASSSSGTSGYEQFF. The CDR3 region has the DNA TGTGCCAGCAGCTCGTCCGGGACTAGTGGGTATGAGCAGTTCTTC.

The chain combines TRBV2 with TRBJ2-2, with 8 bases that match TRBD2. The germline gives CDR1 SNHLY, CDR2 FYNNEI. The J segment lost 5 bases and the V segment lost 2 bases, leaving 10 bases of the junction unmatched. The CDR3 contains 17 residues. CDR3 sequence (DNA): TGTGCCAGCAGTGAACGGGGGGGCGCGATTCGGACCGGGGAGCTGTTTTTT. Translating gives CASSERGGAIRTGELFF.